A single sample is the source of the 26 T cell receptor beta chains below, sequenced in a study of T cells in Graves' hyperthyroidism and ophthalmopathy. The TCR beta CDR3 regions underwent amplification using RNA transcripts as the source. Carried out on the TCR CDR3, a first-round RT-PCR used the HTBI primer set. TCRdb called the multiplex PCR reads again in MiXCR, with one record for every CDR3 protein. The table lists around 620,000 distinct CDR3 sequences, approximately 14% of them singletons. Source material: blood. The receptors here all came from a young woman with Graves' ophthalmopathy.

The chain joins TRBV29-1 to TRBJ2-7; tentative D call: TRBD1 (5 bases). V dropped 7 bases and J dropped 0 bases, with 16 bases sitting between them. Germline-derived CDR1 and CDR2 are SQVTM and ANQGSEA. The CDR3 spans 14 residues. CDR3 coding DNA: TGCAGCGCTAGGGGCTCCGACAGCTCCTACGAGCAGTACTTC. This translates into CSARGSDSSYEQYF.

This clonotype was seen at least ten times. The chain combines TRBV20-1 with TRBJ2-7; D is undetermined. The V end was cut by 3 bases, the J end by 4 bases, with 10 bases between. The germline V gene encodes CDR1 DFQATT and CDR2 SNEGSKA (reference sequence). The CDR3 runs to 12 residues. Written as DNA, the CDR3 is TGCAGTGCTAGCGGAACAGCGTACGAGCAGTACTTC. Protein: CSASGTAYEQYF.

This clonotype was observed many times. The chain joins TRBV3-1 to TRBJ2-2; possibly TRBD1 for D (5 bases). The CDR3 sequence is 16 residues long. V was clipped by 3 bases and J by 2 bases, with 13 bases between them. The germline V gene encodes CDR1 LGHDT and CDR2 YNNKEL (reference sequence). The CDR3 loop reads CASSQMGLSNTGELFF. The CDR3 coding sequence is TGTGCCAGCAGCCAGATGGGGCTATCTAACACCGGGGAGCTGTTTTTT.

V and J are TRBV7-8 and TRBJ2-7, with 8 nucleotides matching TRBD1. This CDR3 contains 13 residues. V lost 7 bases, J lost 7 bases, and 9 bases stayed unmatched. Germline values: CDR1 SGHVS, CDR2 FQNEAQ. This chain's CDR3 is CASTNHRDREQYF. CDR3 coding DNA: TGTGCCAGCACCAATCACCGGGACAGGGAGCAGTACTTC.

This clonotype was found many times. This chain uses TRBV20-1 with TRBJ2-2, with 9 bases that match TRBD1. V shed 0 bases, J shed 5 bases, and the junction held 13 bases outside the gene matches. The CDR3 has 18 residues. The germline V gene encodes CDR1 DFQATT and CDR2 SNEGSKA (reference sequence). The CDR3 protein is CSARDSRFAGQGTGELFF. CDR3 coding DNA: TGCAGTGCTAGAGATTCTCGATTCGCGGGACAGGGAACCGGGGAGCTGTTTTTT.

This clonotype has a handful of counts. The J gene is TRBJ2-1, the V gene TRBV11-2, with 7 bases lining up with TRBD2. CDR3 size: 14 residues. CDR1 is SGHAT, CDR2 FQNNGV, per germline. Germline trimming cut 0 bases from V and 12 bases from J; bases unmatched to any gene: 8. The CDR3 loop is CASSLEASGVMQFF. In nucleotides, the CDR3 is TGTGCCAGCAGCTTAGAAGCTAGCGGCGTTATGCAGTTCTTC.

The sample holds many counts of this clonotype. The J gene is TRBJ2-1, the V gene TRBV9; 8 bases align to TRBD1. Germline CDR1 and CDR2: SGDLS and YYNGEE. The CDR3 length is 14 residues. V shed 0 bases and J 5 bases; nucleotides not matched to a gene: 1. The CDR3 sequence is CASSVGGQDNEQFF. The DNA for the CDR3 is TGTGCCAGCAGCGTAGGGGGACAGGACAATGAGCAGTTCTTC.

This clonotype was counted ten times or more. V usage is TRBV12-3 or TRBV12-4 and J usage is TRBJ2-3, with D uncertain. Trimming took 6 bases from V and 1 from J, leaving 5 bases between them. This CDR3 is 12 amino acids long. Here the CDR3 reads CASSRGTDTQYF. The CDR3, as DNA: TGTGCCAGCAGCCGCGGCACAGATACGCAGTATTTT.

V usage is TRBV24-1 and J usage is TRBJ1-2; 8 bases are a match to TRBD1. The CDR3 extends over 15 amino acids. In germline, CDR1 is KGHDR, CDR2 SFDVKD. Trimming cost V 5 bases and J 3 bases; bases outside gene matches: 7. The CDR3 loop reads CATSGGAGGDYGYTF. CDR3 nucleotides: TGTGCCACCAGTGGGGGTGCAGGGGGCGACTATGGCTACACCTTC.

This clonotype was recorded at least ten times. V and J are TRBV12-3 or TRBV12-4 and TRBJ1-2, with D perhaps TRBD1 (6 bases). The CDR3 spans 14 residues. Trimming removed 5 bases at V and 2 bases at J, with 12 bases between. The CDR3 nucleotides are TGTGCCAGCAGTAACCGGGGGCAGAACTATGGCTACACCTTC. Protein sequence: CASSNRGQNYGYTF.

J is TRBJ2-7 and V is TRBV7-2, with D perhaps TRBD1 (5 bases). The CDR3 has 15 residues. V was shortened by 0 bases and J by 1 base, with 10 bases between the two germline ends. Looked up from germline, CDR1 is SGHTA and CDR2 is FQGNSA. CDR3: CASSLAIRVSYEQYF. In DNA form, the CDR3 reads TGTGCCAGCAGCTTAGCGATCAGGGTGTCCTACGAGCAGTACTTC.

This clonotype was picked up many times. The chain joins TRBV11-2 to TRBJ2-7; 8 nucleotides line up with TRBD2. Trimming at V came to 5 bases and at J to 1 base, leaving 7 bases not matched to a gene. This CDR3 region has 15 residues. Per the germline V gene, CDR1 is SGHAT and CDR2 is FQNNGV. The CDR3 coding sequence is TGTGCCAGCAGCCCCGCGGTAGCGGGATCCTACGAGCAGTACTTC. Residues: CASSPAVAGSYEQYF. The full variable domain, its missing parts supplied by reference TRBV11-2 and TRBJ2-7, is EAGVAQSPRYKIIEKRQSVAFWCNPISGHATLYWYQQILGQGPKLLIQFQNNGVVDDSQLPKDRFSAERLKGVDSTLKIQPAKLEDSAVYLCASSPAVAGSYEQYFGPGTRLTVT.

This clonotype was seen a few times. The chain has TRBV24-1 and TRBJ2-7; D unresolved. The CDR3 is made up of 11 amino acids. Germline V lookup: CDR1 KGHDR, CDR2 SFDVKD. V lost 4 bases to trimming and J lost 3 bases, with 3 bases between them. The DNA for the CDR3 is TGTGCCACCAGTGAAAGCTACGAGCAGTACTTC. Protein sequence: CATSESYEQYF.

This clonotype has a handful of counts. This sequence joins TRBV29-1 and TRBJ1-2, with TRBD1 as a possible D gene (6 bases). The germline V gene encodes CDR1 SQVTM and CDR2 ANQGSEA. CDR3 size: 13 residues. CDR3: CSAGGGASRGYTF. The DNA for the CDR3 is TGCAGTGCCGGCGGGGGCGCATCTCGTGGCTACACCTTC.

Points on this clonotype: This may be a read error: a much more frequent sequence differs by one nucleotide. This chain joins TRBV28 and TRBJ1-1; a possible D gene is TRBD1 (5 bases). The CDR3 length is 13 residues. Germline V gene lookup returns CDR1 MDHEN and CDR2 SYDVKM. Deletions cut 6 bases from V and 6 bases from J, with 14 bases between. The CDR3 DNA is TGTGCCAGCAGCTCATGGAGGGACGCTGAAGCTTTCTTT. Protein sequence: CASSSWRDAEAFF.

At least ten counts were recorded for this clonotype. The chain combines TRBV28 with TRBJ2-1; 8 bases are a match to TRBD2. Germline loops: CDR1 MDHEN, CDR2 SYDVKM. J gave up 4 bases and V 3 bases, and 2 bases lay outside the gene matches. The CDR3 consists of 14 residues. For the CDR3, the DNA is TGTGCCAGCAGTTTTAGCGGGGATTACAATGAGCAGTTCTTC. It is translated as CASSFSGDYNEQFF.

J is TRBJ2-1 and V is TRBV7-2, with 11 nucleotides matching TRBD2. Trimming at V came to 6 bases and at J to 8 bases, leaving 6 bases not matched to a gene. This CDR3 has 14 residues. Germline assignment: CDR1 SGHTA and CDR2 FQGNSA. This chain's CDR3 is CASSRLAGSDEQFF. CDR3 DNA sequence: TGTGCCAGCAGTCGACTAGCGGGAAGCGATGAGCAGTTCTTC.

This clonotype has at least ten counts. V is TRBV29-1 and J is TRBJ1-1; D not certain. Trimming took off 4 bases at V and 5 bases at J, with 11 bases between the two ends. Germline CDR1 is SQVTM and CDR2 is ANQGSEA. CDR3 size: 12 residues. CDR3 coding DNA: TGCAGCGTTGTTGGGGATCCTACTGAAGCTTTCTTT. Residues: CSVVGDPTEAFF.

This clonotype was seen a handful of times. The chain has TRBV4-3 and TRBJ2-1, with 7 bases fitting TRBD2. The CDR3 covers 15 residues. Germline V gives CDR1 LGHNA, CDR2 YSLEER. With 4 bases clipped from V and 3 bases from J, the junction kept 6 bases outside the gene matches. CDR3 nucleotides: TGCGCCAGCAGCCCCGGCCGGGACTACTACAATGAGCAGTTCTTC. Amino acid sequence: CASSPGRDYYNEQFF.

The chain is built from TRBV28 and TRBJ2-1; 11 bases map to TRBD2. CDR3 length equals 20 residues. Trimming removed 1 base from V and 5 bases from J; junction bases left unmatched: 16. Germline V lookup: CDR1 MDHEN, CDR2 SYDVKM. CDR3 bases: TGTGCCAGCAGTTTATTAGGCTTGGGATCCACTAGCGGGAGCAACAATGAGCAGTTCTTC. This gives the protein CASSLLGLGSTSGSNNEQFF.

The CDR3 protein is CASSLGTKGNSPLHF. DNA of the CDR3: TGTGCCAGCAGTCTGGGGACAAAAGGGAATTCACCCCTCCACTTT. V gene TRBV27 combines with J gene TRBJ1-6, with D perhaps matching TRBD1 (6 bases). V dropped 5 bases and J dropped 7 bases, with 15 bases sitting between them. The V gene's germline CDR1 is MNHEY and CDR2 SMNVEV (reference sequence). The CDR3 is 15 residues long.

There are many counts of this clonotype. The CDR3 loop is CASRDQRDTGELFF. The CDR3, as DNA: TGTGCCAGCCGGGATCAGCGAGACACCGGGGAGCTGTTTTTT. The gene calls are TRBV11-1 and TRBJ2-2; D is possibly TRBD2 (5 bases). Trimming stripped 8 bases from V and 3 bases from J, with 13 bases between. The CDR3 is made up of 14 amino acids. Germline CDR1 and CDR2: SGHAT and FQDESV (reference sequence).

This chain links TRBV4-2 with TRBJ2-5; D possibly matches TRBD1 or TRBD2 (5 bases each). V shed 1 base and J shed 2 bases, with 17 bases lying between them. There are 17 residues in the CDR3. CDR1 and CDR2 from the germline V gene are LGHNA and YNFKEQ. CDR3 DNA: TGTGCCAGCAGCCAAGGAGTGAGGGGAGACGGACAAGAGACCCAGTACTTC. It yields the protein CASSQGVRGDGQETQYF.

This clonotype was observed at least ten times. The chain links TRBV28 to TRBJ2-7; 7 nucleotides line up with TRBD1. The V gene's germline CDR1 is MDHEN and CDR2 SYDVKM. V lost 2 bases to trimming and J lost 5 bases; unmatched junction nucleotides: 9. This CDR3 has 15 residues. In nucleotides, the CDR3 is TGTGCCAGCAGTTTAGTCGAGGGGGCGCGGGACGAGCAGTACTTC. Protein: CASSLVEGARDEQYF.

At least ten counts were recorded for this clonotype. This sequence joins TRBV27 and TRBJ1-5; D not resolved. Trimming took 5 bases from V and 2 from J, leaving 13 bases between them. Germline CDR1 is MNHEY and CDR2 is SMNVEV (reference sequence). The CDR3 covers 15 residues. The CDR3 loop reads CASSPVPDGNQPQHF. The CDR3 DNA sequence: TGTGCCAGCAGTCCAGTGCCGGACGGCAATCAGCCCCAGCATTTT.

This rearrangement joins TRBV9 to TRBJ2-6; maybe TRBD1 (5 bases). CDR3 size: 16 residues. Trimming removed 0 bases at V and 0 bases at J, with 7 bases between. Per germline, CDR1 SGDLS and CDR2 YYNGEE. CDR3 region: CASSVGQGSGANVLTF. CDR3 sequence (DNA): TGTGCCAGCAGCGTAGGCCAGGGCTCTGGGGCCAACGTCCTGACTTTC.